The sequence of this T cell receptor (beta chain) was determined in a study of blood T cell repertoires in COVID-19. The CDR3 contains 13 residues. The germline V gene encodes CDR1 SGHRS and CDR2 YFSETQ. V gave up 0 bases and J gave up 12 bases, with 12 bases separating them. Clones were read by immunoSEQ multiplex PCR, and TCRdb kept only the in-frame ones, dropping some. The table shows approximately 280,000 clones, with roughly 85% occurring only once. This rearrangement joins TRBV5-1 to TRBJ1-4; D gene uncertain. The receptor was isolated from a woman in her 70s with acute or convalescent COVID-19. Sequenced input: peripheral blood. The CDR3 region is CASSLVPTRELFF. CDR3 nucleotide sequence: TGCGCCAGCAGCTTGGTCCCCACCCGGGAACTGTTTTTT. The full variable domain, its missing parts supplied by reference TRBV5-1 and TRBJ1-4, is KAGVTQTPRYLIKTRGQQVTLSCSPISGHRSVSWYQQTPGQGLQFLFEYFSETQRNKGNFPGRFSGRQFSNSRSEMNVSTLELGDSALYLCASSLVPTRELFFGSGTQLSVL.